This TCR beta chain derives from a study of T cells in Graves' hyperthyroidism and ophthalmopathy. RNA transcripts gave rise to amplified TCR beta CDR3 regions. The TCR CDR3 was amplified in a first-round RT-PCR using the HTBI primer set. MiXCR, applied by TCRdb to the multiplex PCR reads, yields one record per CDR3 protein. The sample lists hundreds of thousands of distinct CDR3 sequences, around 15% occurring once. The CDR3 has 15 residues. Losses at the gene ends were 0 bases for V and 5 bases for J; bases not matched to a gene: 6. CDR1 and CDR2 (germline): DFQATT, SNEGSKA (reference sequence). Material for sequencing was blood. This rearrangement joins TRBV20-1 to TRBJ1-4; 7 positions agree with TRBD1. This clonotype originated in a woman in her 30s with Graves' hyperthyroidism. The CDR3, as DNA: TGCAGTGCTAGAGACGTGACAGGGTTAAATGAAAAACTGTTTTTT. Protein product: CSARDVTGLNEKLFF.